In this sample, the clone carrying this TCR beta chain turned up a few times. Its specificity is unknown. The data derive from a study of response to subunit inactivated influenza vaccine. Study-wide results and caveats: Authors suggested each seasonal influenza vaccination recruits few new T cells.

TCRdb fed the RT-PCR reads into MiXCR, producing one record per CDR3 protein. In the table there are 500,000 to 600,000 distinct CDR3 sequences, 12% of which are singletons. V lost 3 bases and J lost 4, with 12 bases in between. The length of the CDR3 is 14 residues. The J gene is TRBJ1-2, the V gene TRBV12-3 or TRBV12-4; D perhaps matches TRBD1 (5 bases). The material sequenced was PBMCs from blood, taken on the day of vaccination. The TCR sequence derives from a man aged 45-65 years who received an inactivated influenza vaccine. The CDR3 sequence is CASSFRDGFYGYTF. The CDR3 DNA sequence: TGTGCCAGCAGTTTTAGGGACGGTTTCTATGGCTACACCTTC.